This entry lists 5 T cell receptor beta chains sequenced from one sample in a study of siplizumab effects on memory and regulatory T cells (dated by TCRdb to the late 2010s). Library generation was performed with the immunoSEQ multiplex PCR assay. Not all clones reach the TCRdb copy of this immuneACCESS table, which keeps in-frame sequences only. Checked studies attribute under half of the gap to unresolved V genes and leave the rest unexplained. The sample table lists 120,000 or so clones, just under 95% of them with a count of one. Of the sample, 1% to 1.5% falls within the top ten clones. Sequencing was performed on CD4+ T cells sorted from blood. These receptors were obtained from a human donor in good health.

This chain links TRBV7-9 with TRBJ2-1, with D perhaps TRBD2 (6 bases). Germline V gives CDR1 SEHNR, CDR2 FQNEAQ (reference sequence). The CDR3 totals 16 residues. The ends were cut back, 3 bases at V and 8 bases at J, with 20 bases in the middle. The CDR3 loop reads CASSLEGLRLGDEQFF. CDR3 DNA: TGTGCCAGCAGCTTGGAGGGACTGCGCCTCGGGGATGAGCAGTTCTTC.

The chain couples TRBV27 to TRBJ2-7; no clear D. The CDR3 is 14 residues long. V lost 2 bases, J lost 1 base, and 9 bases lay in between. In germline, CDR1 is MNHEY, CDR2 SMNVEV (reference sequence). DNA of the CDR3: TGTGCCAGCAGTTTAAGAACTTCATCCTACGAGCAGTACTTC. Amino acids: CASSLRTSSYEQYF.

J is TRBJ2-1 and V is TRBV6-1; 8 bases align to TRBD1. CDR1 is MNHNS, CDR2 SASEGT, per germline. The CDR3 totals 13 residues. Losses at the gene ends were 7 bases for V and 13 bases for J; bases not matched to a gene: 12. The CDR3 sequence: CASTPDRGMRQFF. In DNA form, the CDR3 reads TGTGCCAGCACCCCTGACAGGGGTATGAGACAGTTCTTC.

DNA of the CDR3: TGTGCCAGCAGCTTCGGATTGTCAGGGGGCAGGGGCAATCAGCCCCAGCATTTT. It encodes CASSFGLSGGRGNQPQHF. This chain joins TRBV7-2 and TRBJ1-5; TRBD1 matches 8 bases. The germline V gene encodes CDR1 SGHTA and CDR2 FQGNSA. The CDR3 extends over 18 amino acids. Trimming removed 3 bases from V and 2 bases from J; junction bases left unmatched: 12.

The chain carries TRBV6-5 and TRBJ2-7, with TRBD2 matching over 11 bases. The CDR3 extends over 14 amino acids. The ends lost 7 bases at V and 9 bases at J; junction bases unmatched: 11. CDR1 MNHEY and CDR2 SVGAGI come from the germline V gene. The CDR3 nucleotides are TGTGCCAGCATCGGGACTAGCGGACTCGTAGGGCAGTACTTC. Its protein is CASIGTSGLVGQYF.